Following are 28 T cell receptor beta chains from one sample sequenced in a study of blood T cell repertoires in COVID-19. The table came from immunoSEQ multiplex PCR; TCRdb's copy has only in-frame clones and leaves some out. Of about 400,000 clones in the sample, 87% were seen once. The specimen was PBMCs or T cells enriched from blood (not recorded which). Source of these receptors: a young woman with acute COVID-19.

This chain links TRBV20-1 with TRBJ1-5; D possibly corresponds to TRBD1 (5 bases). Germline values: CDR1 DFQATT, CDR2 SNEGSKA (reference sequence). CDR3 length: 13 amino acids. The ends were cut back, 3 bases at V and 4 bases at J, with 10 bases in the middle. Written as DNA, the CDR3 is TGCAGTGCTAGTTCGGGGGGAAATCAGCCCCAGCATTTT. Its protein product is CSASSGGNQPQHF.

The gene calls are TRBV5-1 and TRBJ2-1; TRBD2 aligns across 9 bases. V trimming: 3 bases; J trimming: 1 base; junction bases outside the gene matches: 2. The germline CDR1 and CDR2 sequences are SGHRS and YFSETQ. The CDR3 spans 15 residues. CDR3 in DNA: TGCGCCAGCAGCTCTAGCGGGAAGTCCTACAATGAGCAGTTCTTC. Translated: CASSSSGKSYNEQFF.

J is TRBJ1-1 and V is TRBV7-2, with 7 bases identical to TRBD1. The junction had 7 bases not matched to a gene; V was cut back by 4 bases and J by 2 bases. Germline V gene data show CDR1 as SGHTA and CDR2 as FQGNSA. This CDR3 contains 15 residues. DNA for the CDR3: TGTGCCAGCAGCTCACGGACAGGCGGAAACACTGAAGCTTTCTTT. Translating it yields CASSSRTGGNTEAFF.

This clone was seen more than once but under ten times. The chain couples TRBV28 to TRBJ1-2; a possible D gene is TRBD1 (5 bases). Germline CDR1 MDHEN, CDR2 SYDVKM. The CDR3 is made up of 17 amino acids. Trimming stripped 6 bases from V and 6 bases from J, with 26 bases between. The CDR3 DNA follows: TGTGCCAGCAGGTCAAAAAAACTGGTCCCCTCAGGGAATGGCTACACCTTC. Its protein is CASRSKKLVPSGNGYTF.

This rearrangement joins TRBV2 to TRBJ2-5; possibly TRBD1 for D (5 bases). Between the trimmed V and J ends, which lost 3 bases and 5 bases, there was a span of 16 bases. CDR3 length: 15 amino acids. Germline-derived CDR1 and CDR2 are SNHLY and FYNNEI. CDR3: CASSEVQGRRETQYF. CDR3 sequence (DNA): TGTGCCAGCAGTGAGGTGCAGGGAAGAAGGGAGACCCAGTACTTC.

CDR3 nucleotides: TGCACCAGCAGCCGGCCCGTCAGGGGAGATTCACCCCTCCACTTT. It encodes CTSSRPVRGDSPLHF. The gene calls are TRBV1 and TRBJ1-6; TRBD1, the table's D call, lacks a check against the DNA. TRBV1 is a recognized pseudogene. The CDR3 is 15 amino acids.

The chain recombines TRBV6-5 with TRBJ1-3; no firm D call. The CDR3 loop spans 14 amino acids. Between the trimmed V and J ends, which lost 4 bases and 0 bases, there was a span of 7 bases. Germline values: CDR1 MNHEY, CDR2 SVGAGI. CDR3 nucleotide sequence: TGTGCCAGCAGTTCACCGGGCTCTGGAAACACCATATATTTT. Translating gives CASSSPGSGNTIYF.

The chain employs TRBV10-2 and TRBJ1-5, with a tentative D call TRBD1 (5 bases). Trimming removed 0 bases from V and 2 bases from J, with 5 bases in between. The CDR3 is made up of 14 amino acids. The germline V gene encodes CDR1 WSHSY and CDR2 SAAADI. Here the CDR3 reads CASSESTGNQPQHF. CDR3 DNA sequence: TGCGCCAGCAGTGAGTCGACAGGCAATCAGCCCCAGCATTTT.

The chain has TRBV3-1 (or the pseudogene TRBV3-2) and TRBJ1-3; D is unresolved. Trimming left V 1 base short and J 4 bases short, with 8 bases between. The germline V gene encodes CDR1 LGHDT and CDR2 YNNKEL (reference sequence). The CDR3 is 14 amino acids. The CDR3 DNA reads TGTGCCAGCAGCCAAGCAGGAACCGGAAACACCATATATTTT. This codes for CASSQAGTGNTIYF.

There are a few counts of this clone. The rearrangement links TRBV5-6 to TRBJ1-5; 7 bases agree with TRBD1. The trim removed 1 base at V and 5 bases at J, leaving 9 bases unmatched. The germline gives CDR1 SGHDT, CDR2 YYEEEE. The CDR3 length is 16 residues. In nucleotides, the CDR3 is TGTGCCAGCAGCTTGCGAGGGGGCCACCTAGATCAGCCCCAGCATTTT. This sequence encodes CASSLRGGHLDQPQHF.

The V gene is TRBV6-2 or TRBV6-3, the J gene TRBJ2-7, with D possibly matching TRBD2 (5 bases). Germline V gene sequence: CDR1 MNHEY, CDR2 SVGEGT. CDR3 length equals 11 residues. V was cut by 5 bases and J by 5 bases, with 7 bases left in between. The CDR3 loop reads CASSRLNEQYF. The CDR3 nucleotides read TGTGCCAGCAGTCGACTAAACGAGCAGTACTTC.

The chain links TRBV6-2 or TRBV6-3 to TRBJ2-5, with 8 positions matching TRBD2. CDR1 MNHEY and CDR2 SVGEGT come from the germline V gene. V was pared by 0 bases and J by 5 bases, with 14 bases of the junction left unmatched. The CDR3 covers 18 residues. CDR3 sequence (DNA): TGTGCCAGCAGTTACTCTCCGTCCGGGACTAGTGGGGTTGAGACCCAGTACTTC. This encodes CASSYSPSGTSGVETQYF.

This chain links TRBV28 with TRBJ2-7; possibly TRBD1 for D (6 bases). V lost 7 bases and J lost 5, with 12 bases in between. The CDR3 sequence is 12 residues long. Germline-derived CDR1 and CDR2 are MDHEN and SYDVKM. The CDR3 region is CASKAGAHEQYF. The DNA of the CDR3 is TGTGCCAGCAAGGCAGGGGCCCACGAGCAGTACTTC.

The rearrangement links TRBV6-5 to TRBJ1-2; TRBD1 might be the D (5 bases). With 6 bases removed from V and 3 bases from J, the gap between germline ends came to 14 bases. Germline-derived CDR1 and CDR2 are MNHEY and SVGAGI. The CDR3 consists of 14 residues. CDR3 in amino acids: CASRRLTGDYGYTF. The CDR3 bases are TGTGCCAGCAGGCGCTTAACAGGAGACTATGGCTACACCTTC.

The chain couples TRBV7-8 to TRBJ2-7; D remains unclear. V was pared by 1 base and J by 2 bases, with 6 bases between. CDR1 and CDR2 from the germline V gene are SGHVS and FQNEAQ. The CDR3 contains 13 residues. In nucleotides, the CDR3 is TGTGCCAGCAGCTTAGACTATCCCTACGAGCAGTACTTC. Amino acid sequence: CASSLDYPYEQYF. Based on the CDR3 plus reference TRBV7-8 and TRBJ2-7, the full variable domain is GAGVSQSPRYKVAKRGQDVALRCDPISGHVSLFWYQQALGQGPEFLTYFQNEAQLDKSGLPSDRFFAERPEGSVSTLKIQRTQQEDSAVYLCASSLDYPYEQYFGPGTRLTVT.

The V call is TRBV28, the J call TRBJ1-3, with TRBD1 identical over 8 bases. Trimming at V came to 7 bases and at J to 8 bases, leaving 10 bases not matched to a gene. The germline gives CDR1 MDHEN, CDR2 SYDVKM. The CDR3 extends over 14 amino acids. The CDR3 protein is CASIQGAEGDTIYF. The CDR3 bases are TGTGCCAGCATCCAGGGGGCTGAAGGGGACACCATATATTTT.

The V call is TRBV7-8, the J call TRBJ2-6; 7 bases map to TRBD1. Germline values: CDR1 SGHVS, CDR2 FQNEAQ. Germline trimming cut 5 bases from V and 1 base from J; bases unmatched to any gene: 2. The CDR3 consists of 15 residues. The CDR3, as DNA: TGTGCCAGCAGCGAACAGGGGTCTGGGGCCAACGTCCTGACTTTC. Amino acid sequence: CASSEQGSGANVLTF.

This clone was counted a few times. The same CDR3 is also encoded by other DNA sequences in this sample. V gene TRBV7-3 combines with J gene TRBJ1-5; 7 bases map to TRBD1. This CDR3 contains 13 residues. V lost 4 bases and J lost 5; bases outside the gene matches: 2. From germline, CDR1 is SGHTA and CDR2 FQGTGA. The chain's CDR3 is CASSSTGDQPQHF. The CDR3 coding sequence is TGTGCCAGCAGCTCTACAGGGGATCAGCCCCAGCATTTT.

CDR3 DNA: TGTGCCAGCACACAACTAGCGGACCCCCCCGATGAGCAGTTCTTC. This sequence encodes CASTQLADPPDEQFF. The rearrangement joins TRBV28 to TRBJ2-1; TRBD2 matches at 8 bases. The length of the CDR3 is 15 residues. Germline values: CDR1 MDHEN, CDR2 SYDVKM. The ends lost 7 bases at V and 8 bases at J; junction bases unmatched: 13.

V gene TRBV7-2 combines with J gene TRBJ2-3; D may be TRBD2 (5 bases). V was pared by 6 bases and J by 0 bases, with 13 bases between. The germline V gene has CDR1 SGHTA and CDR2 FQGNSA. The CDR3 covers 15 residues. DNA of the CDR3: TGTGCCAGCAGTCCTAGCAGAACTAGCACAGATACGCAGTATTTT. This sequence encodes CASSPSRTSTDTQYF.

The rearrangement uses TRBV3-1 (or the pseudogene TRBV3-2) and TRBJ1-1, with 9 nucleotides matching TRBD1. CDR1 is LGHDT, CDR2 YNNKEL, per germline (reference sequence). The CDR3 extends over 13 amino acids. V was pared by 6 bases and J by 3 bases, with 2 bases of the junction left unmatched. The CDR3 DNA sequence: TGTGCCAGCAGGGGACAGGGTGACACTGAAGCTTTCTTT. The encoded protein is CASRGQGDTEAFF.

The genes are TRBV7-9 and TRBJ2-1; a possible D gene is TRBD2 (5 bases). The CDR3 contains 14 residues. The germline gives CDR1 SEHNR, CDR2 FQNEAQ (reference sequence). V was pared by 0 bases and J by 7 bases, with 10 bases between. This CDR3 is CASSLAGRGNEQFF. The CDR3 nucleotides are TGTGCCAGCAGCTTAGCAGGCCGCGGGAATGAGCAGTTCTTC.

This clone appeared once. The rearrangement uses TRBV11-2 and TRBJ2-3; D remains ambiguous. V dropped 6 bases and J dropped 3 bases, with 7 bases sitting between them. CDR3 length equals 12 residues. CDR1 is SGHAT and CDR2 is FQNNGV in the germline V gene. This CDR3 reads CASRLLTDTQYF. The CDR3 DNA follows: TGTGCCAGCAGACTTCTTACAGATACGCAGTATTTT.

The CDR3 nucleotides read TGTGCCAGCAGCCAGGACAGGGGAGGCTATGGCTACACCTTC. Protein sequence: CASSQDRGGYGYTF. The chain is built from TRBV14 and TRBJ1-2; TRBD1 matches 9 bases. The germline CDR1 and CDR2 sequences are SGHDN and FVKESK. The CDR3 is 14 residues long. Trimming at V came to 3 bases and at J to 4 bases, leaving 3 bases not matched to a gene.

The rearrangement uses TRBV4-2 and TRBJ2-7, with 12 positions matching TRBD1. Germline V CDR1 and CDR2: LGHNA, YNFKEQ. The trim removed 0 bases at V and 5 bases at J, leaving 2 bases unmatched. The CDR3 has 15 amino acids. The CDR3 here is CASSQEGQGADEQYF. CDR3 DNA: TGTGCCAGCAGCCAAGAGGGACAGGGGGCGGACGAGCAGTACTTC.

This clone was found once. J is TRBJ2-3 and V is TRBV2; D perhaps matches TRBD2 (6 bases). Per germline, CDR1 SNHLY and CDR2 FYNNEI. The CDR3 has 15 amino acids. V gave up 3 bases and J gave up 0 bases, with 10 bases separating them. CDR3 sequence: CASSEAGTSTDTQYF. Written as DNA, the CDR3 is TGTGCCAGCAGTGAGGCGGGAACTAGCACAGATACGCAGTATTTT.

In DNA, the CDR3 is TGTGCCAGCAGCTTGGCTAGGACTAGCGGGAGAGGAGAGACCCAGTACTTC. Translation: CASSLARTSGRGETQYF. The V gene is TRBV7-2, the J gene TRBJ2-5; 13 positions agree with TRBD2. V was clipped by 3 bases and J by 4 bases; unmatched bases: 8. This CDR3 spans 17 amino acids. The germline gives CDR1 SGHTA, CDR2 FQGNSA.

V is TRBV2 and J is TRBJ1-4; a weak D match, TRBD1 (5 bases). The germline V gene encodes CDR1 SNHLY and CDR2 FYNNEI. The CDR3 runs 18 residues. V gave up 6 bases and J gave up 0 bases, with 20 bases separating them. The CDR3 here is CASRMDTDRPATNEKLFF. The CDR3 DNA is TGTGCCAGCAGGATGGACACCGACAGACCAGCAACTAATGAAAAACTGTTTTTT. Drawing the rest from reference TRBV2 and TRBJ1-4, the complete variable domain is EPEVTQTPSHQVTQMGQEVILRCVPISNHLYFYWYRQILGQKVEFLVSFYNNEISEKSEIFDDQFSVERPDGSNFTLKIRSTKLEDSAMYFCASRMDTDRPATNEKLFFGSGTQLSVL.